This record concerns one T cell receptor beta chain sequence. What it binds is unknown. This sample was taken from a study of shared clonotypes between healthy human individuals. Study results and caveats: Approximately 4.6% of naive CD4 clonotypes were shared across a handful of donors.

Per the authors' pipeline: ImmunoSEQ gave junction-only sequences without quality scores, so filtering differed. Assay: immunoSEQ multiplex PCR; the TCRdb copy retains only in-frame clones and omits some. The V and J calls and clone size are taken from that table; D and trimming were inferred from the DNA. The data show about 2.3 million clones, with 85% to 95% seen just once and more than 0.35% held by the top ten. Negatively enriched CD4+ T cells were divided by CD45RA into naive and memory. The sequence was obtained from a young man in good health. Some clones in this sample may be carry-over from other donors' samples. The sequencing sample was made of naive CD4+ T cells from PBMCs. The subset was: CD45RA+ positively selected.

The CDR3 DNA sequence: TGTGCCAGCAGTTTAAGTGGACAGGGGGCTAAGGAGACCCAGTACTTC. It translates to CASSLSGQGAKETQYF. This chain links TRBV28 with TRBJ2-5; 11 nucleotides line up with TRBD1. Germline V gene sequence: CDR1 MDHEN, CDR2 SYDVKM. The CDR3 covers 16 residues. The junction had 7 bases not matched to a gene; V was cut back by 2 bases and J by 5 bases.